A single sample gave rise to the 10 T cell receptor beta chains below, sequenced in a study of T-cell memory formation after mild COVID-19. Via MiXCR, TCRdb re-called the 5' RACE reads, giving one row per CDR3 protein. The sample lists about 470,000 distinct CDR3 sequences; around 25% were seen once. Sequenced material: PBMCs or a T cell subset sorted from them (not recorded which). Receptors originate from an adult woman who had mild COVID-19 (a few samples of this study predate the infection). Cell type and time point are not known.

The rearrangement joins TRBV4-3 to TRBJ1-4, with TRBD1 as a possible D gene (5 bases). From germline, CDR1 is LGHNA and CDR2 YSLEER. Trimming stripped 2 bases from V and 7 bases from J, with 17 bases between. This CDR3 comprises 16 residues. CDR3 in amino acids: CASSQKKGVVGEKLFF. The CDR3 coding sequence is TGCGCCAGCAGCCAAAAAAAAGGGGTAGTCGGTGAAAAACTGTTTTTT.

This clonotype was found a few times. This CDR3 reads CASSPSTAVVGLTGHEQFF. The CDR3 nucleotides read TGTGCCAGCAGCCCATCTACGGCTGTCGTGGGCCTAACTGGGCATGAGCAGTTCTTC. The gene calls are TRBV12-3 or TRBV12-4 and TRBJ2-1; D uncertain. The V and J ends lost 6 bases and 8 bases respectively, with 32 bases between them. The CDR3 runs to 19 residues.

This chain links TRBV15 with TRBJ2-3; D uncertain. The CDR3 extends over 16 amino acids. Trimming removed 0 bases from V and 2 bases from J, with 12 bases in between. The germline gives CDR1 LNHNV, CDR2 YYDKDF (reference sequence). CDR3 DNA sequence: TGTGCCACCAGCAGAGATAGGGCAGCGTACACAGATACGCAGTATTTT. Its translation is CATSRDRAAYTDTQYF.

V and J are TRBV5-1 and TRBJ2-2; D may match TRBD1 or TRBD2 (5 bases each). CDR3 length: 15 residues. CDR1 and CDR2 from the germline V gene are SGHRS and YFSETQ. The ends were cut back, 3 bases at V and 2 bases at J, with 11 bases in the middle. In nucleotides, the CDR3 is TGCGCCAGCAGCTCACCAGGGAGTAACACCGGGGAGCTGTTTTTT. It codes for CASSSPGSNTGELFF.

The sample holds many counts of this clonotype. This chain links TRBV3-1 with TRBJ2-7, with 13 bases that match TRBD2. Losses at the gene ends were 3 bases for V and 4 bases for J; bases not matched to a gene: 3. This CDR3 is 15 amino acids long. In germline, CDR1 is LGHDT, CDR2 YNNKEL (reference sequence). DNA of the CDR3: TGTGCCAGCAGCCAGGGACTAGCGGGACTGTACGAGCAGTACTTC. The encoded protein is CASSQGLAGLYEQYF.

The sample holds a few counts of this clonotype. The chain links TRBV19 to TRBJ1-5; D ambiguous. The CDR3 length is 13 residues. Germline V gives CDR1 LNHDA, CDR2 SQIVND (reference sequence). The V gene lost 5 bases and the J gene lost 7 bases, with 12 bases spanning the gap. CDR3 loop: CASSVTRDQPQHF. The CDR3 nucleotides read TGTGCCAGTAGTGTAACCAGAGACCAGCCCCAGCATTTT.

This clonotype showed up just a few times. The V gene is TRBV7-3, the J gene TRBJ2-1, with 9 bases lining up with TRBD1. The CDR3 totals 14 residues. V shed 7 bases and J 6 bases; nucleotides not matched to a gene: 7. Germline CDR1 SGHTA, CDR2 FQGTGA. CDR3 coding DNA: TGTGCCAGCACCCCCGGGACAGGGTCCAATGAGCAGTTCTTC. Protein product: CASTPGTGSNEQFF.

This chain uses TRBV12-3 or TRBV12-4 with TRBJ1-4; D is undetermined. The V end was cut by 6 bases, the J end by 0 bases, with 8 bases between. The CDR3 has 14 amino acids. The CDR3 loop reads CASSPVPTNEKLFF. CDR3 bases: TGTGCCAGCAGCCCCGTTCCAACTAATGAAAAACTGTTTTTT.

Only one count was recorded for this clonotype. V and J are TRBV12-3 or TRBV12-4 and TRBJ1-1, with D hard to call. V lost 3 bases and J 10 bases, leaving 12 bases between the germline ends. The CDR3 has 12 amino acids. CDR3 region: CASSFSVMVAFF. The DNA for the CDR3 is TGTGCCAGCAGTTTTAGTGTTATGGTAGCTTTCTTT.

The V call is TRBV7-8, the J call TRBJ1-6; D is unresolved. Germline assignment: CDR1 SGHVS and CDR2 FQNEAQ. V was trimmed by 5 bases and J by 15 bases, leaving 26 bases between them. The CDR3 runs to 16 residues. Here the CDR3 reads CASSRVRTEPLWDLHF. The CDR3 coding sequence is TGTGCCAGCAGCCGGGTCAGGACGGAGCCGCTGTGGGACCTCCACTTT.